One and the same sample provided the 8 T cell receptor beta chains below, sequenced in a study of shared clonotypes between healthy human individuals. Sequencing was performed with immunoSEQ multiplex PCR; in TCRdb, only in-frame clones are kept and a portion is missing. The sample records about 2 million clones, 90% to 95% being singletons. The specimen was naive CD4+ T cells sorted from blood. Regarding subset: CD45RA+ positively selected. These receptors were taken from a man aged 18 to 30 in good health.

The chain joins TRBV7-8 to TRBJ2-7, with 9 nucleotides matching TRBD1. Per germline, CDR1 SGHVS and CDR2 FQNEAQ. V gave up 1 base and J gave up 5 bases; unmatched junction bases: 9. CDR3 length equals 16 residues. DNA for the CDR3: TGTGCCAGCAGCTTAGGGACCTGGACAGGGGACAACGAGCAGTACTTC. Translation: CASSLGTWTGDNEQYF.

This chain uses TRBV6-1 with TRBJ1-4; 7 positions match TRBD1. The trim removed 0 bases at V and 0 bases at J, leaving 7 bases unmatched. The CDR3 has 18 amino acids. Germline V gene sequence: CDR1 MNHNS, CDR2 SASEGT. The CDR3 nucleotides are TGTGCCAGCAGTGAAGCGGGGAGGGGGCGAACAACTAATGAAAAACTGTTTTTT. Its protein is CASSEAGRGRTTNEKLFF.

The V gene is TRBV6-5, the J gene TRBJ2-1; D is unresolved. The CDR3 is made up of 13 amino acids. Trimming pared 6 bases from V and 0 bases from J, leaving 6 bases between. The germline V gene encodes CDR1 MNHEY and CDR2 SVGAGI. In nucleotides, the CDR3 is TGTGCCAGCAGGGAAGACTCCTACAATGAGCAGTTCTTC. Translation: CASREDSYNEQFF.

This clone was recorded only once. The chain couples TRBV4-3 to TRBJ2-1; D is perhaps TRBD2 (5 bases). The V end was cut by 0 bases, the J end by 6 bases, with 9 bases between. The length of the CDR3 is 14 residues. Germline CDR1 and CDR2: LGHNA and YSLEER. The CDR3: CASSQELARNEQFF. The CDR3 coding sequence is TGCGCCAGCAGCCAAGAGCTAGCACGCAATGAGCAGTTCTTC.

Notes on this clone: Distinct nucleotide sequences in the sample also encode this CDR3. The V gene is TRBV18, the J gene TRBJ1-1, with TRBD1 as a possible D gene (6 bases). Germline CDR1 KGHSH, CDR2 LQKENI. Trimming removed 0 bases at V and 1 base at J, with 9 bases between. This CDR3 has 15 amino acids. The CDR3 region is CASSPPQGPNTEAFF. The CDR3 nucleotides are TGTGCCAGCTCACCACCGCAGGGGCCGAACACTGAAGCTTTCTTT.

This clone showed up just a few times. V gene TRBV30 combines with J gene TRBJ1-1, with D tentatively TRBD1 (5 bases). The CDR3 runs 17 residues. Germline lookup yields CDR1 GTSNPN and CDR2 SVGIG (reference sequence). Trimming removed 3 bases at V and 1 base at J, with 21 bases between. In DNA form, the CDR3 reads TGTGCCTGGAGCCGCCCTTCGCAGGGAGGAAAGAACACTGAAGCTTTCTTT. Its protein is CAWSRPSQGGKNTEAFF.

V usage is TRBV6-5 and J usage is TRBJ2-3; D is undetermined. The CDR3 loop spans 14 amino acids. Trimming took 2 bases from V and 0 from J, leaving 6 bases between them. Germline V gene data show CDR1 as MNHEY and CDR2 as SVGAGI. In DNA, the CDR3 is TGTGCCAGCAGTTACGGCAGGAGCACAGATACGCAGTATTTT. Translated: CASSYGRSTDTQYF.

This chain joins TRBV5-1 and TRBJ2-2; unclear D gene. Germline V gene data show CDR1 as SGHRS and CDR2 as YFSETQ. V dropped 1 base and J dropped 9 bases, with 10 bases sitting between them. The CDR3 spans 13 residues. This CDR3 reads CASSLQGLRELFF. The CDR3 bases are TGCGCCAGCAGCTTGCAAGGGCTCCGGGAGCTGTTTTTT.